The rows below give T cell receptor beta chains drawn from one sample of a study of beta chain features in type 1 diabetes. Here immunoSEQ multiplex PCR was the method, and the copy in TCRdb shows in-frame clones only, minus some. Of hundreds of thousands of clones listed, approximately 28% are singletons. Sequences were obtained from naive CD4+ T cells from blood. The receptors derive from a man aged 18 to 30 in good health. Both conserved end residues are part of each CDR3. D genes are given only for firm matches. The size entry is marked missing in some rows and otherwise reads once, few, many or a size class.

J,size,D,V,DNA,CDR3
TRBJ1-2,few,NA,TRBV30,TGTGCCTGGAGTGTATTTTTCGCTCGGCAGGAGGCTAACTATGGCTACACCTTC,CAWSVFFARQEANYGYTF
TRBJ1-5,few,NA,TRBV4-3,TGCGCCAGCAGCCAAGAACGGGGGGATCAGCCCCAGCATTTT,CASSQERGDQPQHF
TRBJ2-5,few,NA,TRBV29-1,TGCAGCGTTGGGGATGGGCAAGAGACCCAGTACTTC,CSVGDGQETQYF
TRBJ2-5,NA,NA,TRBV30,TGTGCCTTTGCAACCCAGACCCAGTACTTC,CAFATQTQYF
TRBJ2-3,few,TRBD1,TRBV30,TGTGCCTGGAGTCGAGACAGGGGGCTTGTAGATACGCAGTATTTT,CAWSRDRGLVDTQYF
TRBJ1-1,once,NA,TRBV7-9,TGTGCCAGCAGCTTGTTGGGACTTAACACTGAAGCTTTCTTT,CASSLLGLNTEAFF
TRBJ2-1,NA,NA,TRBV10-3,TGTGCCACCTGGTACAATGAGCAGTTCTTC,CATWYNEQFF
TRBJ2-1,few,NA,TRBV7-9,TGTGCCAGCAGCTTAGCGGTCTCCTACAATGAGCAGTTCTTC,CASSLAVSYNEQFF
TRBJ2-7,NA,TRBD2,TRBV7-2,TGTGCCAGCAGCCTGACTAGCGGGTACTACGAGCAGTACTTC,CASSLTSGYYEQYF
TRBJ1-1,NA,NA,TRBV30,TGTGCCTGTCACCCCCGGACAGCGAACACTGAAGCTTTCTTT,CACHPRTANTEAFF
TRBJ2-1,NA,TRBD2,TRBV27,TGTGCCAGCAGTCGCTTCGGACTAGCGGTTTCCAATGAGCAGTTCTTC,CASSRFGLAVSNEQFF
TRBJ2-5,NA,TRBD1,TRBV30,TGTGCCTGGACCAAGACAGGGTTCGAGACCCAGTACTTC,CAWTKTGFETQYF
TRBJ2-6,NA,NA,TRBV30,TGTGCCTGGGTCTACAGGGCTGGGGCCAACGTCCTGACTTTC,CAWVYRAGANVLTF
TRBJ2-2,NA,NA,TRBV30,TGTGCCTGGAGTGGAGAGGGGGAGCTGTTTTTT,CAWSGEGELFF
TRBJ2-3,NA,TRBD2,TRBV5-1,TGCGCCAGCAGCGCCGGGACTAGCAAATTGATTGATACGCAGTATTTT,CASSAGTSKLIDTQYF
TRBJ2-5,NA,NA,TRBV28,TGTGCCAGCAGCCCCGATACCTCTAGCGGACAGCGGGACTTC,CASSPDTSSGQRDF
TRBJ2-1,NA,NA,TRBV15,TGTGCCACCAGCAGAGTTGACCGCGGTGAGCAGTTCTTC,CATSRVDRGEQFF
TRBJ2-2,NA,NA,TRBV7-9,TGTGCCAGCAGCCGGGGCGGATATCCTCCCGGGGAGCTGTTTTTT,CASSRGGYPPGELFF
TRBJ1-2,few,NA,TRBV4-1,TGCGCCAGCAGGGTGTACGGGACTATGAACTATGGCTACACCTTC,CASRVYGTMNYGYTF
TRBJ2-7,NA,NA,TRBV6-5,TGTGCCAGCAGTCGGGAAGCGGACTCCTACGAGCAGTACTTC,CASSREADSYEQYF
TRBJ1-1,few,TRBD1,TRBV19,TGTGCCAGTAGTGCACTCACCGGGACAGGGGTACACACTGAAGCTTTCTTT,CASSALTGTGVHTEAFF
TRBJ2-1,few,NA,TRBV10-3,TGTGCCATCAGTGAGGCACTAGCAGGACGGGGTGAGCAGTTCTTC,CAISEALAGRGEQFF
TRBJ1-5,NA,TRBD1,TRBV23-1,TGCGCCAGCAGTCAATTTCAAGGACAGGGGCGGGGTAGCAATCAGCCCCAGCATTTT,CASSQFQGQGRGSNQPQHF
TRBJ1-3,NA,NA,TRBV30,TGTGCCTGGAGTTCGACCTCTGGAAACACCATATATTTT,CAWSSTSGNTIYF
TRBJ2-3,NA,NA,TRBV2,TGTGCCAGCAGTGGGAACCCGGCCGATACGCAGTATTTT,CASSGNPADTQYF
TRBJ1-1,few,TRBD1,TRBV28,TGTGCCAGCAGTTTAGTTCCGGGACAGGGCCGTGACACTGAAGCTTTCTTT,CASSLVPGQGRDTEAFF
TRBJ1-1,few,NA,TRBV5-6,TGTGCCAGCAGGCGATCTCAGGGTTTTACAATGGCTGAAGCTTTCTTT,CASRRSQGFTMAEAFF
TRBJ2-3,NA,NA,TRBV9,TGTGCCAGCAGCGTAGAATCCCCAAGAGGCCCAGGTACGCAGTATTTT,CASSVESPRGPGTQYF
TRBJ1-5,few,TRBD1,TRBV27,TGTGCCAGCAGTAGGACAGGGGAGGGTCAGCCCCAGCATTTT,CASSRTGEGQPQHF
TRBJ2-3,few,TRBD1,TRBV29-1,TGCAGCGTTGATAACCGGGACAGGGCCCTCGATACGCAGTATTTT,CSVDNRDRALDTQYF
TRBJ2-1,few,NA,TRBV6-5,TGTGCCAGCAGTTACGGACAACACAATGAGCAGTTCTTC,CASSYGQHNEQFF
TRBJ1-2,once,NA,TRBV4-2,TGTGCCAGCAGCCAAGATCGGAATGTTAACTATGGCTACACCTTC,CASSQDRNVNYGYTF
TRBJ1-2,NA,NA,TRBV2,TGTGCCAGCAGCGGGACATTTAACTATGGCTACACCTTC,CASSGTFNYGYTF
TRBJ1-2,few,NA,TRBV29-1,TGCAGCGGGGGACAAGTGGGTTATGGCTACACCTTC,CSGGQVGYGYTF
TRBJ1-1,NA,TRBD1,TRBV7-2,TGTGCCAGCAGCGGAGGGGGCAGCCCCAGCGTTTTCTTT,CASSGGGSPSVFF
TRBJ2-4,NA,TRBD1,TRBV9,TGTGCCAGCAGCTCCGATGGCAGGACAGGCAAAAACATTCAGTACTTC,CASSSDGRTGKNIQYF
TRBJ2-1,NA,TRBD2,TRBV6-5,TGTGCCAGCAGTTCCCTCACTAGCGGGAGGGGAAATGAGCAGTTCTTC,CASSSLTSGRGNEQFF
TRBJ2-7,NA,NA,TRBV30,TGTGCCTGGAGTGGTCGCAGCGGGCTAGAGCAGTACTTC,CAWSGRSGLEQYF
TRBJ2-7,NA,NA,TRBV28,TGTGCCAGCAGTTCGCCTAGCGAGCAGTACTTC,CASSSPSEQYF
TRBJ2-3,NA,TRBD1,TRBV25-1,TGTGCCAGCAGTGATGGGACAGGGGGCATAGATACGCAGTATTTT,CASSDGTGGIDTQYF
TRBJ2-5,few,TRBD1,TRBV9,TGTGCCAGCAGCTTGGGACAGGGCAGAGGGGAGACCCAGTACTTC,CASSLGQGRGETQYF
TRBJ2-3,few,TRBD2,TRBV29-1,TGCAGCGCAAGGGGACTAGCGGGCACAGATACGCAGTATTTT,CSARGLAGTDTQYF
TRBJ2-7,NA,NA,TRBV7-2,TGTGCCAGCAGCCCCTCCGGGCCCTACGAGCAGTACTTC,CASSPSGPYEQYF
TRBJ2-5,NA,NA,TRBV5-1,TGCGCCAGCAGCTTATCTGGAGAGACCCAGTACTTC,CASSLSGETQYF
TRBJ1-2,NA,NA,TRBV28,TGTGCCAGCAGACCAGCCCTCGTCAAAGGGGGCTACACCTTC,CASRPALVKGGYTF
TRBJ1-2,NA,NA,TRBV29-1,TGCAGCGTTGAACGGGCCGACACTTATGGCTACACCTTC,CSVERADTYGYTF
TRBJ2-1,few,TRBD2,TRBV29-1,TGCAGCGTTGAAACCGGGAGGTACAATGAGCAGTTCTTC,CSVETGRYNEQFF
TRBJ2-7,NA,NA,TRBV28,TGTGCCAGCAGTTCCCCGGGCCGCGGCTACGAGCAGTACTTC,CASSSPGRGYEQYF
TRBJ2-7,NA,NA,TRBV6-1,TGTGCCAGCACCGGAGGTTCAAGGACCTACGAGCAGTACTTC,CASTGGSRTYEQYF
TRBJ1-1,NA,NA,TRBV30,TGTGCCTGGAGTGTACAGGCGGCAGGGGACACTGAAGCTTTCTTT,CAWSVQAAGDTEAFF
TRBJ2-7,few,NA,TRBV5-1,TGCGCCAGCAGCTTGTCCGGACACAGCTCCTACGAGCAGTACTTC,CASSLSGHSSYEQYF